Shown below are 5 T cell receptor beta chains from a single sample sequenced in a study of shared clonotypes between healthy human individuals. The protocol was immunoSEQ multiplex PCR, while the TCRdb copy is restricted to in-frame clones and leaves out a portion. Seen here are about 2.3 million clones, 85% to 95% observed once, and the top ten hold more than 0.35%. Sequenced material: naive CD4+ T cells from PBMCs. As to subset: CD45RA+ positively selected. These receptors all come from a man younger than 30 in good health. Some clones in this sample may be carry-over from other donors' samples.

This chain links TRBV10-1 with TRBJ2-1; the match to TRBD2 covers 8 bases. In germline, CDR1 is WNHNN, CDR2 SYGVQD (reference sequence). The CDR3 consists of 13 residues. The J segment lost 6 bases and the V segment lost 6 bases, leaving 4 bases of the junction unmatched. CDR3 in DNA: TGCGCCAGCAGCGACGGGACTAGCAATGAGCAGTTCTTC. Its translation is CASSDGTSNEQFF.

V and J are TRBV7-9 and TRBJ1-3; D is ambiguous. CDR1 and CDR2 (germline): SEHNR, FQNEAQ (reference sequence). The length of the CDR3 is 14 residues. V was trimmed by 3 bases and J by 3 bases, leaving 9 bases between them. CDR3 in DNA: TGTGCCAGCAGCTTCAACACGGATGGAAACACCATATATTTT. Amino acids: CASSFNTDGNTIYF.

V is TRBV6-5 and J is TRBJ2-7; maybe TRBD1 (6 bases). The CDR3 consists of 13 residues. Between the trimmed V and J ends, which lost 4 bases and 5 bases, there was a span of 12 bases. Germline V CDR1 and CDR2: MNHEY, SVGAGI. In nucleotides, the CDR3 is TGTGCCAGCAGTTTCATGGACAGTCACGAGCAGTACTTC. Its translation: CASSFMDSHEQYF.

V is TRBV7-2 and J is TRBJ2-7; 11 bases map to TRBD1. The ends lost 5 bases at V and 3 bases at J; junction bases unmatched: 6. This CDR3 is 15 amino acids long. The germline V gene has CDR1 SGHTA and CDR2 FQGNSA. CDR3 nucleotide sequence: TGTGCCAGCAGCGACGTCGGGACAGGGGGCTACGAGCAGTACTTC. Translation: CASSDVGTGGYEQYF.

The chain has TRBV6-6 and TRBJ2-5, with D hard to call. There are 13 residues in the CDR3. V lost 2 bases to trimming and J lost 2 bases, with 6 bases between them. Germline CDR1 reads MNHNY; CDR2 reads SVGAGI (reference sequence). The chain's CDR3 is CASSYMGQETQYF. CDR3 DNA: TGTGCCAGCAGTTACATGGGACAAGAGACCCAGTACTTC.